This TCR beta chain was sequenced during a study of blood T cell repertoires in COVID-19. The CDR3 runs to 11 residues. The V end was cut by 4 bases, the J end by 8 bases, with 8 bases between. Germline V gene sequence: CDR1 SQVTM, CDR2 ANQGSEA. Authors' processing steps: Quantification of nucleated cells was approximated via reference gene primer amplification. The protocol was immunoSEQ multiplex PCR, while the TCRdb copy is restricted to in-frame clones and leaves out a portion. V, J and clone size are those of that table, while D and trimming were read from the DNA. There are 400,000 to 450,000 clones in the sample; around 89% occur only once, and 1.1% lies in the top ten.

The TCR comes from a man aged 30 to 39 who had recovered from COVID-19. V usage is TRBV29-1 and J usage is TRBJ1-4; D is unclear. The sample comprised PBMCs or T cells enriched from blood (not recorded which). The CDR3 DNA follows: TGCAGCGTTGCCGTTATCGAAAAACTGTTTTTT. This codes for CSVAVIEKLFF.